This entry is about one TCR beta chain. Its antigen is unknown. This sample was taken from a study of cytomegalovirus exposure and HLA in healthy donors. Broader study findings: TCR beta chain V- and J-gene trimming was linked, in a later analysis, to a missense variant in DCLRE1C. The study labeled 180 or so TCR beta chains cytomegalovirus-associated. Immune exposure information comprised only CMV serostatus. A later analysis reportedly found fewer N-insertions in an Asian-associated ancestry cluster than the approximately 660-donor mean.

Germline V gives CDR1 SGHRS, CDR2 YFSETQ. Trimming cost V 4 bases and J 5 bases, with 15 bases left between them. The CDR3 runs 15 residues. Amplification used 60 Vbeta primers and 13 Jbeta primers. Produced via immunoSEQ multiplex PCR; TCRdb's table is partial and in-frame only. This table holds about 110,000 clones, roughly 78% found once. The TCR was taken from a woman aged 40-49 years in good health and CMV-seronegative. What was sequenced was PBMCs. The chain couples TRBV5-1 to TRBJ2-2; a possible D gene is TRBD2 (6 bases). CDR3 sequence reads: CASSIGTSYTGELFF. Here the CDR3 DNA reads TGCGCCAGCAGCATCGGGACTTCCTATACCGGGGAGCTGTTTTTT. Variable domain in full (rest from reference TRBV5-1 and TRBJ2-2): KAGVTQTPRYLIKTRGQQVTLSCSPISGHRSVSWYQQTPGQGLQFLFEYFSETQRNKGNFPGRFSGRQFSNSRSEMNVSTLELGDSALYLCASSIGTSYTGELFFGEGSRLTVL.